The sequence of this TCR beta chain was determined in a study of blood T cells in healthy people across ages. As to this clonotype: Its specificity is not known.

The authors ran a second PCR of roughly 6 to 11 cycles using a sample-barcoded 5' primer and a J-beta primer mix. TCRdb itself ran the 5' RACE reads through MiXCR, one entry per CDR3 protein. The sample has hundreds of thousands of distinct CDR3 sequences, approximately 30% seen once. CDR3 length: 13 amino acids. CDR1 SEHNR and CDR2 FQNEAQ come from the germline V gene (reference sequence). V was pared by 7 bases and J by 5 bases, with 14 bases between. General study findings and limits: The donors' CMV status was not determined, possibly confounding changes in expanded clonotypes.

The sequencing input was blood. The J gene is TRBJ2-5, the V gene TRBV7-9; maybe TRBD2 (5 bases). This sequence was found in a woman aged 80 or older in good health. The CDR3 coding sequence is TGTGCCAGCACCGAGGGCCCTGGGGAGACCCAGTACTTC. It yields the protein CASTEGPGETQYF. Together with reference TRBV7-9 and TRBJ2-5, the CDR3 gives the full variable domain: DTGVSQNPRHKITKRGQNVTFRCDPISEHNRLYWYRQTLGQGPEFLTYFQNEAQLEKSRLLSDRFSAERPKGSFSTLEIQRTEQGDSAMYLCASTEGPGETQYFGPGTRLLVL.